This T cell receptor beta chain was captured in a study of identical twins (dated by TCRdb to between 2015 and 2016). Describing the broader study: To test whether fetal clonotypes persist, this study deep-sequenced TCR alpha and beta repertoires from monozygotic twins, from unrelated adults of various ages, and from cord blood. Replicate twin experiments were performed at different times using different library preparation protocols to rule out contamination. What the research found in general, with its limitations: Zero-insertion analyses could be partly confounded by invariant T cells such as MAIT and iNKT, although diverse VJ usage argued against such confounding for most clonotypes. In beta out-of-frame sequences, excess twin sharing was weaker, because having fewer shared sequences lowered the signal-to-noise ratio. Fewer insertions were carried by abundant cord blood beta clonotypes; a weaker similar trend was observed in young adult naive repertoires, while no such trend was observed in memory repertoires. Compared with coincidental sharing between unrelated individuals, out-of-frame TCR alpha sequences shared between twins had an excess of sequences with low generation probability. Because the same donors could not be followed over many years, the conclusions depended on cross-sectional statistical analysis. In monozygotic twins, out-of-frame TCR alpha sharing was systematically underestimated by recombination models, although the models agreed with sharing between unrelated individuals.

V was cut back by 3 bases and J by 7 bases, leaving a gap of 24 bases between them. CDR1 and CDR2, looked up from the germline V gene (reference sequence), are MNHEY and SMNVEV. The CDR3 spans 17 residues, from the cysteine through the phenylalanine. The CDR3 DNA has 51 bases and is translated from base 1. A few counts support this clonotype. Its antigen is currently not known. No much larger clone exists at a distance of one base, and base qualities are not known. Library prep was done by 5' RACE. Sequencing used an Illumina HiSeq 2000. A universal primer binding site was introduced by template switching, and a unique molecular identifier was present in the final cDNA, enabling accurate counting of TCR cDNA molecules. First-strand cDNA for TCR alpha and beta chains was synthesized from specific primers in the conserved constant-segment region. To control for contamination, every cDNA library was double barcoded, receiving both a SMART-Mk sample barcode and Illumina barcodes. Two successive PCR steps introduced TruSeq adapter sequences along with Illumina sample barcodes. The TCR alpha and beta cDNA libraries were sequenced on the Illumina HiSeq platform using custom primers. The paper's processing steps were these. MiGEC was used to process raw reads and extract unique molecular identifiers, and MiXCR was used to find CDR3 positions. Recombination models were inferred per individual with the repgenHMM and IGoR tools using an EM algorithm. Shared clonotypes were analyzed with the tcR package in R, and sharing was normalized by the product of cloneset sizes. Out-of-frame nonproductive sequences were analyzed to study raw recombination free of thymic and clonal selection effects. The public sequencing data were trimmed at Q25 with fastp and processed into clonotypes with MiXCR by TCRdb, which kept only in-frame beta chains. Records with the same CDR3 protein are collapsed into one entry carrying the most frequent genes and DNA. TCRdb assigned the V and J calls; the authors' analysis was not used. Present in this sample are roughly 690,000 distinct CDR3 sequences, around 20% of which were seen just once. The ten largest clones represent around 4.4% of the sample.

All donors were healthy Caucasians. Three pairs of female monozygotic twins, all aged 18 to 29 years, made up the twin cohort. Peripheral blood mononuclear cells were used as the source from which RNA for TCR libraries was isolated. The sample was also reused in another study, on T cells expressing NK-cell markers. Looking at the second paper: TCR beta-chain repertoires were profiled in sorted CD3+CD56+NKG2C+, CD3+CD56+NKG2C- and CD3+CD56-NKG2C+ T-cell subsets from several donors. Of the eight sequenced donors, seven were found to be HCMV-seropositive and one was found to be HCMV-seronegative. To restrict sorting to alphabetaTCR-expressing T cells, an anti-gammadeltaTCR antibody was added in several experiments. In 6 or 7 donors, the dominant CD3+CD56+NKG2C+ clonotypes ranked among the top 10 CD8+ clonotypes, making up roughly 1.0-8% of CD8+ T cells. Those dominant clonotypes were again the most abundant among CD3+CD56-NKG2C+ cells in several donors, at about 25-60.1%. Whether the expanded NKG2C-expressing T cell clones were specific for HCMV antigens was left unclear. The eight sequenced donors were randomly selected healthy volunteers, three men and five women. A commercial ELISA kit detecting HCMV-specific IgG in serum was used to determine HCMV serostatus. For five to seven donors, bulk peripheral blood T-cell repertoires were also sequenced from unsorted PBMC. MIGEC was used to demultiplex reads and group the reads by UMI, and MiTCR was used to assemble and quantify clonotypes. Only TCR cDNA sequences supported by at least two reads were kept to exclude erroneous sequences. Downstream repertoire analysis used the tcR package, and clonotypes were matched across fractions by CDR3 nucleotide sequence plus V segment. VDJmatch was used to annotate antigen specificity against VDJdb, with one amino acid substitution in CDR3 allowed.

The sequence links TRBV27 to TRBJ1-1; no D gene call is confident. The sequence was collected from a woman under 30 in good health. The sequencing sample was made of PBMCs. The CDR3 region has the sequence CASSFPGNPVSALEAFF. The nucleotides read TGTGCCAGCAGTTTCCCCGGCAACCCGGTGTCCGCCCTTGAAGCTTTCTTT.